Listed below are T cell receptor beta chains from one sample, sequenced in a study of T cell repertoires in cytomegalovirus infection. MiXCR, run by TCRdb on the reads, gives a single entry per CDR3 protein. The sample carries 650,000 to 850,000 distinct CDR3 sequences, around 29% recorded once. The antigens these receptors bind are not known. The source was cultured CD8+ T cells from PBMCs, collected from culture after CMV antigen stimulation. These receptors all stem from a human donor in good health (CMV status not recorded). Some clones in this sample may be carry-over from other donors' samples. Each CDR3 is given with its conserved first and last residue. The D gene is left open where the match is weak. For some rows the clone size is stated as once, few or many, or as a class when expanded; others skip it.

size	D	V	J	DNA	CDR3
many	-	TRBV7-9	TRBJ2-2	TGTGCCAGCAGCTCTCCGGGACAGAACACCGGGGAGCTGTTTTTT	CASSSPGQNTGELFF
few	TRBD2	TRBV19	TRBJ2-1	TGTGCCAGTAGTGTCCTTGCGGGGGTTCGCGATGAGCAGTTCTTC	CASSVLAGVRDEQFF
-	-	TRBV12-3/TRBV12-4	TRBJ2-5	TGTGCCAGCAGTCGCGGGACCGTTTCAATCGAGTACTTC	CASSRGTVSIEYF
-	-	TRBV6-6	TRBJ2-5	TGTGCCAGCAGTTACTCGTGGTCGGGGAAAGAGACCCAGTACTTC	CASSYSWSGKETQYF
-	TRBD2	TRBV2	TRBJ2-5	TGTGCCAGCAGTGAAGGGACTAGAGAGACCCAGTACTTC	CASSEGTRETQYF
-	TRBD1	TRBV4-1	TRBJ2-2	TGCGCCAGCAGCCAAGCCCACGGGGACAGGGCGTACACCGGGGAGCTGTTTTTT	CASSQAHGDRAYTGELFF
-	-	TRBV24-1	TRBJ2-1	TGTGCCACCAGTGTTTCGGGCAATGAGCAGTTCTTC	CATSVSGNEQFF
-	-	TRBV27	TRBJ1-6	TGTGCCAGCAGTTTTGGAGGGTACGGTTCACCCCTCCACTTT	CASSFGGYGSPLHF
once	-	TRBV27	TRBJ1-5	TGTGCCAGCAGTTTGTTCAGCACTCAGCCCCAGCATTTT	CASSLFSTQPQHF
-	-	TRBV9	TRBJ2-5	TGTGCCAGCACCCGTAGCAATGCACAAGAGACCCAGTACTTC	CASTRSNAQETQYF
-	-	TRBV6-1	TRBJ1-3	TGTGCCAGCAGTTTGGACAGATCAACTGGAAACACCATATATTTT	CASSLDRSTGNTIYF
many	-	TRBV28	TRBJ1-5	TGTGCCAGCAGGGTCCACGCGTCCAATCAGCCCCAGCATTTT	CASRVHASNQPQHF
-	TRBD2	TRBV6-5	TRBJ2-3	TGTGCCAGCAGTTACATACGGGGGGAGACAGATACGCAGTATTTT	CASSYIRGETDTQYF
-	TRBD1	TRBV7-9	TRBJ1-4	TGTGCCAGCAGCTTGGTGGACAGGGGGCGAGGTTTGGAACTGTTTTTT	CASSLVDRGRGLELFF
-	-	TRBV19	TRBJ1-4	TGTGCCAGTAGTATGCCCTGGACAGCGAGGGGCGAAAAACTGTTTTTT	CASSMPWTARGEKLFF
few	TRBD2	TRBV15	TRBJ2-1	TGTGCCACCGGGGATAACCGGGGGGATGAGCAGTTCTTC	CATGDNRGDEQFF
few	TRBD1	TRBV7-9	TRBJ2-5	TGTGCCAGCAGCCCGGGGGACAGGGGGCTGTCAGAGACCCAGTACTTC	CASSPGDRGLSETQYF
-	-	TRBV12-3/TRBV12-4	TRBJ2-1	TGTGCCAGCAGGGGGACGGCAGAGTCCGATTCCTACAATGAGCAGTTCTTC	CASRGTAESDSYNEQFF
-	TRBD2	TRBV12-3/TRBV12-4	TRBJ2-1	TGTGCCAGCAGTACGGGACTAGCCCAGAACAATGAGCAGTTCTTC	CASSTGLAQNNEQFF
many	-	TRBV7-8	TRBJ2-5	TGTGCCAGCACCTACAAAGAGACCCAGTACTTC	CASTYKETQYF
few	-	TRBV7-8	TRBJ2-5	TGTGCCAGCAGCTTAATAATCATTCCTAGCCAAGAGACCCAGTACTTC	CASSLIIIPSQETQYF
-	-	TRBV27	TRBJ1-1	TGTGCCAGCAGTTTATCGAAATTCACTGAAGCTTTCTTT	CASSLSKFTEAFF
-	-	TRBV12-3/TRBV12-4	TRBJ1-2	TGTGCCAGCAGCCCAGGGGACCCGGCTGCTTATGGCTACACCTTC	CASSPGDPAAYGYTF
-	-	TRBV13	TRBJ1-5	TGTGCCAGCAAGGGGCAGCCCCAGCATTTT	CASKGQPQHF
-	TRBD1	TRBV7-9	TRBJ2-7	TGTGCCAGCAGCTCCCGGGACAGGGAGGGTTACGAGCAGTACTTC	CASSSRDREGYEQYF
few	-	TRBV7-9	TRBJ1-5	TGTGCCAGCAGCCCCACCGCCGGGGGTTTGCAGCCCCAGCATTTT	CASSPTAGGLQPQHF
-	-	TRBV27	TRBJ1-2	TGTGCCAGCAGCCGTTACTCCCCTTCGCATTCCTTTAACTATGGCTACACCTTC	CASSRYSPSHSFNYGYTF
-	-	TRBV7-2	TRBJ2-5	TGTGCCAGCAGCTTAGCTGAACTGACAGAGACCCAGTACTTC	CASSLAELTETQYF
many	-	TRBV7-6	TRBJ1-1	TGTGCCAGCAGCTTAGGCCATAACACTGAAGCTTTCTTT	CASSLGHNTEAFF
-	-	TRBV19	TRBJ1-1	TGTGCCAGTAAGTCCGGGTCAGGGAGCACTGAAGCTTTCTTT	CASKSGSGSTEAFF
-	TRBD2	TRBV6-1	TRBJ2-3	TGTGCCAGCAGTTACCCTACTAGCGGGGGCAACACACACACAGATACGCAGTATTTT	CASSYPTSGGNTHTDTQYF
few	-	TRBV6-5	TRBJ2-3	TGTGCCAGCAGTCCCTACATTTCGGGCACAGATACGCAGTATTTT	CASSPYISGTDTQYF
-	-	TRBV7-9	TRBJ1-4	TGTGCCAGCAGGCCGGGCGGGGAAAAACTGTTTTTT	CASRPGGEKLFF
-	TRBD1	TRBV11-1	TRBJ2-1	TGTGCCAGCAGCTTCGGACAGGGGGCATGGGAGCAGTTCTTC	CASSFGQGAWEQFF
few	-	TRBV6-2/TRBV6-3	TRBJ2-4	TGTGCCAGCTGTAGAAAACCCAAAAACATTCAGTACTTC	CASCRKPKNIQYF
-	TRBD2	TRBV5-1	TRBJ2-1	TGCGCCAGCAGCTTAAAAGCTAGCGGGGGGTACAATGAGCAGTTCTTC	CASSLKASGGYNEQFF
few	TRBD1	TRBV6-1	TRBJ2-7	TGTGCCAGCAGTGAAATTGACAGGGGGGGCTACGAGCAGTACTTC	CASSEIDRGGYEQYF
once	-	TRBV7-4	TRBJ2-7	TGTGCCAGCAGCTTAGCAGGGGGGGGGACAGCTAACTACGAGCAGTACTTC	CASSLAGGGTANYEQYF
-	TRBD1	TRBV7-9	TRBJ2-1	TGTGCCAGCAGCTTACTGGACAGGAATGAGCAGTTCTTC	CASSLLDRNEQFF
-	-	TRBV4-1	TRBJ1-2	TGCGCCAGCAGCCAACCGGGGAGCCAGCCTTATGGCTACACCTTC	CASSQPGSQPYGYTF
-	-	TRBV28	TRBJ1-2	TGTGCCAGCAGTTTTGGAGGGCCAGACGGCTACACCTTC	CASSFGGPDGYTF
few	-	TRBV11-2	TRBJ2-3	TGTGCCAGCAGCTTGATAGCAGATACGCAGTATTTT	CASSLIADTQYF
few	TRBD2	TRBV27	TRBJ2-2	TGTGCCAGCACTAGCGGGGGGGCGAGCACCGGGGAGCTGTTTTTT	CASTSGGASTGELFF
few	TRBD1	TRBV5-6	TRBJ1-5	TGTGCCAGCAGCCTGACAGGGGGCTTTCGTCAGCCCCAGCATTTT	CASSLTGGFRQPQHF
few	TRBD1	TRBV28	TRBJ1-1	TGTGCCAGCAGTCCTCGACAGGGGTGGATGAACACTGAAGCTTTCTTT	CASSPRQGWMNTEAFF
-	-	TRBV12-3/TRBV12-4	TRBJ1-1	TGTGCCAGCAGTTTTTTACTCGAGGGCGTCCCCATGAACACTGAAGCTTTCTTT	CASSFLLEGVPMNTEAFF
few	-	TRBV5-3	TRBJ2-3	TGTGCCAGCAGCCCGGGGGCGACTGGCACAGATACGCAGTATTTT	CASSPGATGTDTQYF
-	-	TRBV4-1	TRBJ2-2	TGCGCCAGCAGATCGGTTAATACCGGGGAGCTGTTTTTT	CASRSVNTGELFF